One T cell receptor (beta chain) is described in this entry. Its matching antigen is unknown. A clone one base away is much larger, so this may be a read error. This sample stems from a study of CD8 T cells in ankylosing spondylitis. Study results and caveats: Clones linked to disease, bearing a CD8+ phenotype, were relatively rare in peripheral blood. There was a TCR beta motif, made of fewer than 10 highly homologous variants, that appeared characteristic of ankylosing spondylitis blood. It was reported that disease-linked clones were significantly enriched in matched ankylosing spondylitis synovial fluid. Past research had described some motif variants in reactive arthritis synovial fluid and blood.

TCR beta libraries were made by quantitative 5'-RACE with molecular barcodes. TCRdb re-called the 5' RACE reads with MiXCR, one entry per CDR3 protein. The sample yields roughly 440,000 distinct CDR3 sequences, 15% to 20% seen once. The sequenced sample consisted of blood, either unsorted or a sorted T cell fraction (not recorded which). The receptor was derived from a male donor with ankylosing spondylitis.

The CDR3 reads CASSLGSPSYEQYF. The CDR3 coding sequence is TGTGCCAGCAGCTTAGGCAGCCCCTCCTACGAGCAGTACTTC. The V gene is TRBV7-2, the J gene TRBJ2-7; D remains unclear. Trimming left V 1 base short and J 0 bases short, with 7 bases between. This CDR3 is 14 amino acids long. Germline assignment: CDR1 SGHTA and CDR2 FQGNSA.